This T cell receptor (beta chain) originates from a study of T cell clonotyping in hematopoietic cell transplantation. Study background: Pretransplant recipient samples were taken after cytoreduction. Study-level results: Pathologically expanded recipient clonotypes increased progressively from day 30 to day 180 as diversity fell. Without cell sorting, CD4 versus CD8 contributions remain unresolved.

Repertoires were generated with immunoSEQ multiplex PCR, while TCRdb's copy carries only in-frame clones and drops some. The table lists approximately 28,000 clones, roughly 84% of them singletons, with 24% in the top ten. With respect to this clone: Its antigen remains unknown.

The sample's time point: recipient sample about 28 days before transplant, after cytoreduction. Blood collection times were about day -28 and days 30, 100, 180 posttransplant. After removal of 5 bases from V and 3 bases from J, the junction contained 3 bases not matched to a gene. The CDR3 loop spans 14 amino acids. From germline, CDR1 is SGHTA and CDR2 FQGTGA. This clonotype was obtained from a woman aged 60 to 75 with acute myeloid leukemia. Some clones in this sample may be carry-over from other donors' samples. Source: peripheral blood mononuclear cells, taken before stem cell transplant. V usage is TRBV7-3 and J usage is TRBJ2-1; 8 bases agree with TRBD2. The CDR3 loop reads CASSLAGHYNEQFF. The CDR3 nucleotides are TGTGCCAGCAGCCTAGCGGGTCACTACAATGAGCAGTTCTTC.